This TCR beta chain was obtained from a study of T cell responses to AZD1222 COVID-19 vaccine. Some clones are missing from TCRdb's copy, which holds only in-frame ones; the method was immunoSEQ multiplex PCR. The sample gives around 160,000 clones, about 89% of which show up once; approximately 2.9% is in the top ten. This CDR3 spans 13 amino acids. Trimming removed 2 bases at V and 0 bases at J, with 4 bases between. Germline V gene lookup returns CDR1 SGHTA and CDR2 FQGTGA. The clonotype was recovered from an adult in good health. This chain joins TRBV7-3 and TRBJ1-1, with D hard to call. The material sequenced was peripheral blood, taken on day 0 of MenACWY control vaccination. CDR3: CASSLHMNTEAFF. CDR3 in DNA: TGTGCCAGCAGCTTACATATGAACACTGAAGCTTTCTTT.